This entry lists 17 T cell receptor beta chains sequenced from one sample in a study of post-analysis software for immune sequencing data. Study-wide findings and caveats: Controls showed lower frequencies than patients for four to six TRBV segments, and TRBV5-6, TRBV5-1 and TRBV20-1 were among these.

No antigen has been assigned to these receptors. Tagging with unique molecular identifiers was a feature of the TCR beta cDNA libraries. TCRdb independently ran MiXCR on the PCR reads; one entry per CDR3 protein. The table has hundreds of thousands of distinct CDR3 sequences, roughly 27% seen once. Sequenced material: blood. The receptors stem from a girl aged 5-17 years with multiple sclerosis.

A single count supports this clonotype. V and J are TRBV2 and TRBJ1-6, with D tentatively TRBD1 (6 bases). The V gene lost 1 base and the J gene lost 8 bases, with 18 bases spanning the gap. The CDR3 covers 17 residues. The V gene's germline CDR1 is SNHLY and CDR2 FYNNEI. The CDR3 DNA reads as TGTGCCAGCAGTGAAGGACAGGAGATAATCTGGGATTCACCCCTCCACTTT. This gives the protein CASSEGQEIIWDSPLHF.

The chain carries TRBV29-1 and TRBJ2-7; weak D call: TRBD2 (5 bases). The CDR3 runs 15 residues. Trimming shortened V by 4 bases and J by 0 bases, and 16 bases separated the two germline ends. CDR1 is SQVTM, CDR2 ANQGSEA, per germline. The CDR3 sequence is CSVGIWTQASYEQYF. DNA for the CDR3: TGCAGCGTTGGGATCTGGACTCAGGCCTCCTACGAGCAGTACTTC.

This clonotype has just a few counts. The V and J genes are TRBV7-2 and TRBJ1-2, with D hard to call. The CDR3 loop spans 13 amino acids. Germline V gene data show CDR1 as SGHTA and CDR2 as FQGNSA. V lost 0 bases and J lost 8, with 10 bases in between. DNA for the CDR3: TGTGCCAGCAGCTTAGCAGGGTCTTTGGGCTACACCTTC. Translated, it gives CASSLAGSLGYTF.

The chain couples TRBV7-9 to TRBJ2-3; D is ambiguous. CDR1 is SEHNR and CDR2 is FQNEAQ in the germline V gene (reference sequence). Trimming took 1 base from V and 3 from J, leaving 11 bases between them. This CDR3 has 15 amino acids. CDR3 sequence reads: CASSLDGFSTDTQYF. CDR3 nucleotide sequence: TGTGCCAGCAGCTTAGATGGGTTTAGTACAGATACGCAGTATTTT.

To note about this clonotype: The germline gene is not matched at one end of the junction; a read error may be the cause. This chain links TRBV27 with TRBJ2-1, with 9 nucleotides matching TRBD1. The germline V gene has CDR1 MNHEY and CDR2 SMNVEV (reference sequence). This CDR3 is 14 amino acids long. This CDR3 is CASKTGGYYNEQIF. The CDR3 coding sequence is TGTGCCAGTAAGACAGGGGGTTACTACAATGAGCAGATCTTC.

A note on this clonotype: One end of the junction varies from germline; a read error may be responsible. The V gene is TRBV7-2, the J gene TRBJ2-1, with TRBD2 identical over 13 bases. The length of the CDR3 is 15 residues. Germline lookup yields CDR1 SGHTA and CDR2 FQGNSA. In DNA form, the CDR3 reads TGTGCCGGCAGTACGACTAGCGGGGGGTTTATTGAGCAGTTCTTC. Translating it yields CAGSTTSGGFIEQFF.

Here the CDR3 reads CASSQGDRRLSGYTF. The CDR3 region has the DNA TGTGCCAGCAGCCAAGGGGACAGGCGACTATCAGGCTACACCTTC. The chain carries TRBV3-1 and TRBJ1-2; 8 bases fit TRBD1. The V gene's germline CDR1 is LGHDT and CDR2 YNNKEL (reference sequence). The CDR3 is made up of 15 amino acids. With V trimmed by 1 base and J by 8 bases, 9 bases remained unmatched.

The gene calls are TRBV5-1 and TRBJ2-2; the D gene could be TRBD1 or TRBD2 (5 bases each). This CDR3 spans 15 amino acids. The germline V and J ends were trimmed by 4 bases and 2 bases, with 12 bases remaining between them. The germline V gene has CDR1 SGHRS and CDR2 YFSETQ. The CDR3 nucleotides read TGCGCCAGCAGCCGGGACGGCTCAAACACCGGGGAGCTGTTTTTT. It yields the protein CASSRDGSNTGELFF.

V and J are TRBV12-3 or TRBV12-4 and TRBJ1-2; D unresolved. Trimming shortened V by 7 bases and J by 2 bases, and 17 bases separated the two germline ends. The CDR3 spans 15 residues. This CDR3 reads CASTNPHGRNYGYTF. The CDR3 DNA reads TGTGCCAGCACCAATCCTCACGGCAGAAACTATGGCTACACCTTC.

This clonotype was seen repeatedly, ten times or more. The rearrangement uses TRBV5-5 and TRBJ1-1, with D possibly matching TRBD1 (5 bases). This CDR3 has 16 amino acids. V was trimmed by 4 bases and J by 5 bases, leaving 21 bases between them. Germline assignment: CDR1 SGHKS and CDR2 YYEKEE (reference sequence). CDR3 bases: TGTGCCAGCAGCCGCCTATTCGAGGCGGGGGGAACTGAAGCTTTCTTT. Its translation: CASSRLFEAGGTEAFF.

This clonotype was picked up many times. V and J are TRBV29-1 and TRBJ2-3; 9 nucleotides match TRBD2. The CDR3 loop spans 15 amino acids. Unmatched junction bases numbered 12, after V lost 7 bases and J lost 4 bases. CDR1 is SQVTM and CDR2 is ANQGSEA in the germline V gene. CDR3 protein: CSGSSSGSWSDTQYF. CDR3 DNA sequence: TGCAGCGGCTCAAGTAGCGGGAGTTGGTCAGATACGCAGTATTTT.

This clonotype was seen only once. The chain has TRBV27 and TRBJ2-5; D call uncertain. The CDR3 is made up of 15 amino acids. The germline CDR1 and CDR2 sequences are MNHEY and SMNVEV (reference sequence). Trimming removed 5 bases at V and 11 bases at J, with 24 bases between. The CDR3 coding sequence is TGTGCCAGCAGTATCCCTCGAACCAGGTTCGATGAGCAGTACTTC. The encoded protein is CASSIPRTRFDEQYF.

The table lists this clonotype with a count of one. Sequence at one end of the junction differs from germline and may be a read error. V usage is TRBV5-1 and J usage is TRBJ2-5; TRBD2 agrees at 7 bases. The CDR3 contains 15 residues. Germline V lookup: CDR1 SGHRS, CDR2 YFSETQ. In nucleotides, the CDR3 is TGCGCCAGCAGCTTAACGGGACTACCACAAGAGGCCCAGTACTTC. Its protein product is CASSLTGLPQEAQYF.

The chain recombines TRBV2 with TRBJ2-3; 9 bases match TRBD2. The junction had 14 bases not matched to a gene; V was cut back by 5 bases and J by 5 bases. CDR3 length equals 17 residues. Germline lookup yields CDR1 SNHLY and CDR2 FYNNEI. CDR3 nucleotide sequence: TGTGCCAGCAGTCCCGGCGCGCTAGCGGGGCCTAAAGATACGCAGTATTTT. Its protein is CASSPGALAGPKDTQYF.

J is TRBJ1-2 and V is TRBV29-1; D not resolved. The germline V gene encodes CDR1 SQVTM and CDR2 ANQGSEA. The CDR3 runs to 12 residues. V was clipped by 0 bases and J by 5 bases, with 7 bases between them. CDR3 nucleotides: TGCAGCGTTGAAGAGCGAACTTATGGCTACACCTTC. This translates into CSVEERTYGYTF.

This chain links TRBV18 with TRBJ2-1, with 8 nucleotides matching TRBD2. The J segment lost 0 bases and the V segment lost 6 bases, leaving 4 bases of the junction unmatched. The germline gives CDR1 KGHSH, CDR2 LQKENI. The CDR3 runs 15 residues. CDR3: CASSRGTSSYNEQFF. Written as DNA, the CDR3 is TGTGCCAGCTCCCGCGGGACTAGCTCCTACAATGAGCAGTTCTTC.

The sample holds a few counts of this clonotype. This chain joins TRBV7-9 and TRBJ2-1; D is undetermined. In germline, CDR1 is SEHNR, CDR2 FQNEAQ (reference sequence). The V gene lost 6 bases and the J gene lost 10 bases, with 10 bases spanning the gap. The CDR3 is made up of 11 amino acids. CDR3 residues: CASSIVAEQFF. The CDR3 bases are TGTGCCAGCAGTATAGTGGCGGAGCAGTTCTTC.